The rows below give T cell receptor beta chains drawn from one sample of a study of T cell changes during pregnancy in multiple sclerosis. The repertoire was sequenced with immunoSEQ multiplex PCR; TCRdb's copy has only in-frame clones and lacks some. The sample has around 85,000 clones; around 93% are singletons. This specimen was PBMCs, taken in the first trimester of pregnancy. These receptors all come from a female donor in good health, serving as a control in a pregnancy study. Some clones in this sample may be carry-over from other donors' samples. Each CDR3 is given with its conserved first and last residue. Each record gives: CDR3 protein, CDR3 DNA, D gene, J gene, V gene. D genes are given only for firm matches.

CDR3: CASSLSMGGNTEAFF
DNA: TGTGCCAGCAGTTTATCGATGGGGGGGAATACTGAAGCTTTCTTT
D: NA
J: TRBJ1-1
V: TRBV27

CDR3: CSVDGGGPTDTQYF
DNA: TGCAGCGTTGACGGAGGGGGCCCCACAGATACGCAGTATTTT
D: NA
J: TRBJ2-3
V: TRBV29-1

CDR3: CASSQEVLAGLTDTQYF
DNA: TGCGCCAGCAGCCAAGAAGTACTAGCGGGGCTCACAGATACGCAGTATTTT
D: TRBD2
J: TRBJ2-3
V: TRBV4-3

CDR3: CATITSTEAFF
DNA: TGTGCCACTATCACGAGCACTGAAGCTTTCTTT
D: NA
J: TRBJ1-1
V: TRBV19

CDR3: CASSHDRGEQFF
DNA: TGTGCCAGCAGCCACGACCGGGGTGAGCAGTTCTTC
D: NA
J: TRBJ2-1
V: TRBV7-3

CDR3: CARRTLLYGYTF
DNA: TGTGCCAGACGGACTCTCCTCTATGGCTACACCTTC
D: NA
J: TRBJ1-2
V: TRBV2

CDR3: CASSGGAQETQYF
DNA: TGTGCCAGCAGTGGGGGGGCCCAAGAGACCCAGTACTTC
D: NA
J: TRBJ2-5
V: TRBV6-5

CDR3: CASSQDETATNEKLFF
DNA: TGCGCCAGCAGCCAAGATGAGACAGCAACTAATGAAAAACTGTTTTTT
D: NA
J: TRBJ1-4
V: TRBV4-1

CDR3: CASSLGGHATNEKLFF
DNA: TGTGCCAGCAGCTTAGGGGGGCACGCAACTAATGAAAAACTGTTTTTT
D: NA
J: TRBJ1-4
V: TRBV7-9

CDR3: CASSGIQGRDTEAFF
DNA: TGTGCCAGCAGCGGAATACAGGGAAGAGATACTGAAGCTTTCTTT
D: NA
J: TRBJ1-1
V: TRBV5-4

CDR3: CASSQGDYGYTF
DNA: TGTGCCAGCAGTCAGGGGGACTATGGCTACACCTTC
D: TRBD1
J: TRBJ1-2
V: TRBV28

CDR3: CASSLTLPGLAGYEQYF
DNA: TGCGCCAGCAGCTTAACCTTACCGGGACTAGCGGGGTACGAGCAGTACTTC
D: TRBD2
J: TRBJ2-7
V: TRBV5-1